This T cell receptor beta chain was sequenced during a study of T cells in tuberculosis. Germline CDR1 reads SGHTA; CDR2 reads FQGNSA. V dropped 3 bases and J dropped 3; count of bases not matched to a gene: 3. The CDR3 is made up of 14 amino acids. Profiling relied on immunoSEQ multiplex PCR, and the TCRdb table lists in-frame clones only, not all of them. The data show more than 35,000 clones, more than 85% seen once. The V gene is TRBV7-2, the J gene TRBJ2-7; 9 positions agree with TRBD2. This clonotype was obtained from a donor between 10 and 35 years old with latent tuberculosis or without tuberculosis infection. The source material was PBMCs. The CDR3 sequence is CASSLGLAIYEQYF. CDR3 coding DNA: TGTGCCAGCAGCTTGGGACTAGCTATCTACGAGCAGTACTTC. Full variable domain (outside the CDR3, taken from reference TRBV7-2 and TRBJ2-7): GAGVSQSPSNKVTEKGKDVELRCDPISGHTALYWYRQSLGQGLEFLIYFQGNSAPDKSGLPSDRFSAERTGGSVSTLTIQRTQQEDSAVYLCASSLGLAIYEQYFGPGTRLTVT.